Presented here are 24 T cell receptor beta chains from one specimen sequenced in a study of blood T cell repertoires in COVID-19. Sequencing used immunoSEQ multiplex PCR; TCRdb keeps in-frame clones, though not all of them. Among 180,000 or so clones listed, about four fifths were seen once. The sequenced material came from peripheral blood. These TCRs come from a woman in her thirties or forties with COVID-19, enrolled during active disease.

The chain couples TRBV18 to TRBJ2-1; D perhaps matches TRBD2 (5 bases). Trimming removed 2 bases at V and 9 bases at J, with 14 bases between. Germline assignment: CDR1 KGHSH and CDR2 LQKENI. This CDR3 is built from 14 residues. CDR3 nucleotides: TGTGCCAGCTCACCAAGTCAACCCAGCGGTGAGCAGTTCTTC. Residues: CASSPSQPSGEQFF.

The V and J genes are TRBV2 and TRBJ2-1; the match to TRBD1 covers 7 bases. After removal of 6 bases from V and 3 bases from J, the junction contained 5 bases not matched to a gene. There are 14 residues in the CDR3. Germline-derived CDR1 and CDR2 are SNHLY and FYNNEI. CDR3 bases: TGTGCCAGCAGACTCAGGGGGAGCTACAATGAGCAGTTCTTC. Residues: CASRLRGSYNEQFF.

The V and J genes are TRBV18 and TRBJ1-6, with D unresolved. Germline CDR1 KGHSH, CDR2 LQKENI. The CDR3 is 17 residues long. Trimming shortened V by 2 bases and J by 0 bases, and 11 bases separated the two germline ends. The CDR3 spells CASSPTLLSSYNSPLHF. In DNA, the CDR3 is TGTGCCAGCTCACCAACCTTGTTGAGCTCCTATAATTCACCCCTCCACTTT.

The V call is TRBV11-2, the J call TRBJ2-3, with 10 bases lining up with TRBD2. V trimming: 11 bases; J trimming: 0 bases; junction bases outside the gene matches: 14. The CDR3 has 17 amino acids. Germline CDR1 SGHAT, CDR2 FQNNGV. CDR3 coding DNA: TGTGCCGGAGCAGGCGGGACTAGCGAAATTAGCACAGATACGCAGTATTTT. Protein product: CAGAGGTSEISTDTQYF.

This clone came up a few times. This CDR3 is CSVAHSSTDTQYF. In nucleotides, the CDR3 is TGCAGCGTTGCACATTCTAGCACAGATACGCAGTATTTT. The chain recombines TRBV29-1 with TRBJ2-3; D unclear. Trimming stripped 4 bases from V and 0 bases from J, with 8 bases between. The germline gives CDR1 SQVTM, CDR2 ANQGSEA. CDR3 length: 13 residues.

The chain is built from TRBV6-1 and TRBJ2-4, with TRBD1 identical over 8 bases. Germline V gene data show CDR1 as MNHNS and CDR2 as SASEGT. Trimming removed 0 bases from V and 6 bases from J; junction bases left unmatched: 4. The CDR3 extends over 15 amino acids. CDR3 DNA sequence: TGTGCCAGCAGTGAAGCAGGGACAGGCCGAAACATTCAGTACTTC. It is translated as CASSEAGTGRNIQYF.

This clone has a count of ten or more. CDR3: CAWSAGILSNQPQHF. The CDR3 nucleotides read TGTGCCTGGAGTGCGGGAATACTTAGCAATCAGCCCCAGCATTTT. The rearrangement links TRBV30 to TRBJ1-5; D is undetermined. Trimming removed 1 base at V and 0 bases at J, with 10 bases between. Germline CDR1 reads GTSNPN; CDR2 reads SVGIG (reference sequence). The CDR3 loop spans 15 amino acids. Using reference TRBV30 and TRBJ1-5 for the parts outside the CDR3, the full variable domain is SQTIHQWPATLVQPVGSPLSLECTVEGTSNPNLYWYRQAAGRGLQLLFYSVGIGQISSEVPQNLSASRPQDRQFILSSKKLLLSDSGFYLCAWSAGILSNQPQHFGDGTRLSIL.

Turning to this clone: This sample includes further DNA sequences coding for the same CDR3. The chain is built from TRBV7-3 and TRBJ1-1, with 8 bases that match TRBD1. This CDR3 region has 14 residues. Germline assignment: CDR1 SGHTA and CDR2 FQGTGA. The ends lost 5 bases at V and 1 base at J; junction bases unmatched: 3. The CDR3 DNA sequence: TGTGCCAGCAGCCCCGGACAGGGGAACACTGAAGCTTTCTTT. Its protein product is CASSPGQGNTEAFF.

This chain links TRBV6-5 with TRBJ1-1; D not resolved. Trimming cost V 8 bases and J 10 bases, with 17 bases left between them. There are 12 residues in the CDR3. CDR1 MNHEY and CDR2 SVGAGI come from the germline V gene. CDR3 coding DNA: TGTGCCAGCTTCAGTTCGACTTGGGTAGCTTTCTTT. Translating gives CASFSSTWVAFF.

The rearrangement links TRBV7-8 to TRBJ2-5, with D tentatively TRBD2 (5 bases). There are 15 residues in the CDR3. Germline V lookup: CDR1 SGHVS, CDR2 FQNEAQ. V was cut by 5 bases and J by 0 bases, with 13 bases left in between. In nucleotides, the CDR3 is TGTGCCAGCAGCAGTCCCGGGGAATACCAAGAGACCCAGTACTTC. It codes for CASSSPGEYQETQYF.

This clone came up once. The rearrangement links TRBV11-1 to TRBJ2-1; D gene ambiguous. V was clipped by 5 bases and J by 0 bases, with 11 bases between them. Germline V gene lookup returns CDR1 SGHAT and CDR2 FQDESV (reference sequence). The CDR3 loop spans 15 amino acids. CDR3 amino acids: CASSESFSSYNEQFF. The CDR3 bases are TGTGCCAGCAGCGAGAGCTTTAGCTCCTACAATGAGCAGTTCTTC.

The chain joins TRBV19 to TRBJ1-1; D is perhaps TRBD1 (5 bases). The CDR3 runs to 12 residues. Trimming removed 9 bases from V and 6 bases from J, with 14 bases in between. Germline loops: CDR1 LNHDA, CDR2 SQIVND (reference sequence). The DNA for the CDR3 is TGTGCCAGCAAAGCAGGGCTCGCTGAAGCTTTCTTT. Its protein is CASKAGLAEAFF.

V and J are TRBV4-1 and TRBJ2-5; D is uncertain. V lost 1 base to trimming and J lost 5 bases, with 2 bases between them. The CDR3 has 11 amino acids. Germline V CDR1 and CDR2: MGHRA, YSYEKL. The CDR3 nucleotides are TGCGCCAGCAGCCAAGCTGAGACCCAGTACTTC. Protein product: CASSQAETQYF.

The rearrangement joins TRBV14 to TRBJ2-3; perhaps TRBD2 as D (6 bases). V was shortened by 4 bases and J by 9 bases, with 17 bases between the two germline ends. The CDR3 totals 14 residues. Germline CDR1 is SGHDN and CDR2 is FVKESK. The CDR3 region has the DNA TGTGCCAGCAGCCCCTTAGGAGGGCTAGACACGCAGTATTTT. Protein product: CASSPLGGLDTQYF. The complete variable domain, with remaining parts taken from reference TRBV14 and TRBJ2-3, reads EAGVTQFPSHSVIEKGQTVTLRCDPISGHDNLYWYRRVMGKEIKFLLHFVKESKQDESGMPNNRFLAERTGGTYSTLKVQPAELEDSGVYFCASSPLGGLDTQYFGPGTRLTVL.

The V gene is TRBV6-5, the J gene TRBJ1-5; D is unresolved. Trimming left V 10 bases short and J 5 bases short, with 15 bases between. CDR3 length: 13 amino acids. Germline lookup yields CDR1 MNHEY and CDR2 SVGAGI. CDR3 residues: CAILAEADQPQHF. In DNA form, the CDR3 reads TGTGCCATCCTGGCAGAGGCAGATCAGCCCCAGCATTTT.

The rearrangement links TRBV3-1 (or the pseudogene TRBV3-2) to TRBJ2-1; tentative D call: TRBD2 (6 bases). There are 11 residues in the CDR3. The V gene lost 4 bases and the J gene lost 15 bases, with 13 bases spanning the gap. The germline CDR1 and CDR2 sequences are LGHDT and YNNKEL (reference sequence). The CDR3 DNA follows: TGTGCCAGCAGCCTCGGGAGAAGTTTGTTCTTC. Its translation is CASSLGRSLFF.

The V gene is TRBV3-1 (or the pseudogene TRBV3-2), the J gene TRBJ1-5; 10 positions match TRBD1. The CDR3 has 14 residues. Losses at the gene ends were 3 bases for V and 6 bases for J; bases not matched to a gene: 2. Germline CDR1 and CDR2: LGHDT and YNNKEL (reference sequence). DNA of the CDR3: TGTGCCAGCAGCCATGGGACAGGGGTTCAGCCCCAGCATTTT. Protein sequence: CASSHGTGVQPQHF.

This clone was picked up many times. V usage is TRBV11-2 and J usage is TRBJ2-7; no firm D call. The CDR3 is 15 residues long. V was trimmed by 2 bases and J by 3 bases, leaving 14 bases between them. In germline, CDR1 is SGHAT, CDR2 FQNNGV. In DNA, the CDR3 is TGTGCCAGCAGCTTACATGTGACAACAGACTACGAGCAGTACTTC. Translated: CASSLHVTTDYEQYF.

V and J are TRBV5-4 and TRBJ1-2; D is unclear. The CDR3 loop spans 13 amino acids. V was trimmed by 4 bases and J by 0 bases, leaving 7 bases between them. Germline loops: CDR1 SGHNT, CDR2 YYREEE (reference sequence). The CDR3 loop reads CASSPTANYGYTF. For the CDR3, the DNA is TGTGCCAGCAGCCCAACAGCTAACTATGGCTACACCTTC.

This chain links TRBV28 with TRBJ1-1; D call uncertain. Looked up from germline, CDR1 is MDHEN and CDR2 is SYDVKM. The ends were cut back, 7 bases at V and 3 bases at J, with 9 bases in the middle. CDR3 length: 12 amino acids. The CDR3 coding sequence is TGTGCCAGCAAAGCGGGCGACACTGAAGCTTTCTTT. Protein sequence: CASKAGDTEAFF.

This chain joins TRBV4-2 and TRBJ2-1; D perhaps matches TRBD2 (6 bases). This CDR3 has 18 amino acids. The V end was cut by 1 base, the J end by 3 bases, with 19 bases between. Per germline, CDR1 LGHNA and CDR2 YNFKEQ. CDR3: CASSQADSVGSYYNEQFF. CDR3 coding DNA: TGTGCCAGCAGCCAAGCGGATAGCGTCGGGAGTTACTACAATGAGCAGTTCTTC.

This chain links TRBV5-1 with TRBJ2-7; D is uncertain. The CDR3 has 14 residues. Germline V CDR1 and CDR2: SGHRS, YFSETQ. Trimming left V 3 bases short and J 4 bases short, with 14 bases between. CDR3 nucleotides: TGCGCCAGCAGCTCCCTGGGCCACGGATACGAGCAGTACTTC. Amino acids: CASSSLGHGYEQYF.

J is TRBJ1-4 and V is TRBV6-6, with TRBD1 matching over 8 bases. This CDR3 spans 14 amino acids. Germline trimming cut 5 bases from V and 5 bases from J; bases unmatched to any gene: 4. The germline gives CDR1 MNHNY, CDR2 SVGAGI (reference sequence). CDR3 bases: TGTGCCAGCAGTCTCCGGGACAGGAATGAAAAACTGTTTTTT. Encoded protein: CASSLRDRNEKLFF.

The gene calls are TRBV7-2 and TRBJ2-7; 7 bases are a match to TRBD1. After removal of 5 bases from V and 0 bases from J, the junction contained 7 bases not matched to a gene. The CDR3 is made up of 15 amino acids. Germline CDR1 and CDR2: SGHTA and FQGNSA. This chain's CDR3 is CASSPRTGASYEQYF. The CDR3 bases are TGTGCCAGCAGCCCACGGACAGGAGCCTCCTACGAGCAGTACTTC.